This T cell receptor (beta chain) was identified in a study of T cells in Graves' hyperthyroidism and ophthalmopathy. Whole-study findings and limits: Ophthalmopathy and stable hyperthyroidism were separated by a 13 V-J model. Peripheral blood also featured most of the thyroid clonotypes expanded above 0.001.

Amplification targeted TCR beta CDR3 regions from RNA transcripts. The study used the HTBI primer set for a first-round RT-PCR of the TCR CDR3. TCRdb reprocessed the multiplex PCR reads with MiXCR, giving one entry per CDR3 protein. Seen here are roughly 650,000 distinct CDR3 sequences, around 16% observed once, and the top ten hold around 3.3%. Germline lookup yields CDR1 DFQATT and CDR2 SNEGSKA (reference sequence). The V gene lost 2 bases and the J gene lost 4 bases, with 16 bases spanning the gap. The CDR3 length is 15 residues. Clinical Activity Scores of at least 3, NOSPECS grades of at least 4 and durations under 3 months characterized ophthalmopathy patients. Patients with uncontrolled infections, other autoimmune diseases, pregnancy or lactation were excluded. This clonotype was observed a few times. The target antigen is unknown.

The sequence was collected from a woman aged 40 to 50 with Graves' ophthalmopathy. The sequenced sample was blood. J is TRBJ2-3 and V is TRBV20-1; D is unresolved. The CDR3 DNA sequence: TGCAGTGCTAGATTGTGGGCAGACGGCGCAGATACGCAGTATTTT. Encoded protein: CSARLWADGADTQYF.